This TCR beta chain was documented in a study of cytomegalovirus exposure and HLA in healthy donors. Study-wide points: Many donors carried some public TCRs, although rarity characterized most TCR sequences. Clonal expansion was found to be greater in HLA-associated TCR beta chains than in equally common others in a later analysis.

With respect to this clone: The target antigen is unknown.

Per the germline V gene, CDR1 is MNHEY and CDR2 is SMNVEV (reference sequence). The CDR3 is 14 residues long. Between the trimmed V and J ends, which lost 8 bases and 6 bases, there was a span of 17 bases. 13 Jbeta primers and 60 Vbeta primers were used for the PCR. Assay used: immunoSEQ multiplex PCR; TCRdb lists only in-frame clones, some missing. The table includes approximately 150,000 clones, just under 65% detected once. This clonotype was sampled from a woman aged 60 to 75 in good health and CMV-seropositive. Sequencing used PBMCs. V usage is TRBV27 and J usage is TRBJ2-4; a possible D gene is TRBD2 (7 bases). The CDR3 nucleotides are TGTGCCAGCGCCCCCGGGGGGCGGGGAAACATTCAGTACTTC. This translates into CASAPGGRGNIQYF.